This entry lists 23 T cell receptor beta chains sequenced from one sample in a study of blood T cell repertoires in COVID-19 (dated by TCRdb to 2018 to 2020). Receptor libraries were prepared by the immunoSEQ multiplex PCR assay. The clones in this table, taken by TCRdb from immuneACCESS, are in-frame only. Not every clone is retained; where verified, under half of the shortfall comes from an unresolved V gene, and the cause of the rest is unknown. The sample table shows 200,000 to 250,000 clones, and about 91% are seen once. Approximately 1.2% of the sample is in the top ten clones. Sequenced sample: peripheral blood. These receptors were obtained from a man aged 25-45 years with acute or convalescent COVID-19.

This clone showed up just a few times. V usage is TRBV11-1 and J usage is TRBJ2-7, with TRBD2 matching 13 bases. The junction had 3 bases not matched to a gene; V was cut back by 5 bases and J by 2 bases. CDR3 length: 15 amino acids. Germline V gives CDR1 SGHAT, CDR2 FQDESV (reference sequence). CDR3 sequence: CASSELAGGPYEQYF. The CDR3 DNA sequence: TGTGCCAGCAGCGAACTAGCGGGAGGGCCCTACGAGCAGTACTTC.

J is TRBJ1-2 and V is TRBV28; no definite D call. From germline, CDR1 is MDHEN and CDR2 SYDVKM. The V end was cut by 3 bases, the J end by 6 bases, with 5 bases between. This CDR3 is built from 11 residues. CDR3 nucleotide sequence: TGTGCCAGCAGTTTGGAGGATGGCTACACCTTC. Protein product: CASSLEDGYTF.

The V gene is TRBV28, the J gene TRBJ2-2; a weak D match, TRBD1 (5 bases). V was pared by 7 bases and J by 3 bases, with 9 bases between. Germline V gives CDR1 MDHEN, CDR2 SYDVKM. This CDR3 is built from 13 residues. The CDR3 coding sequence is TGTGCCAGCAAGACAGCAGACACCGGGGAGCTGTTTTTT. This gives the protein CASKTADTGELFF.

The chain combines TRBV3-1 (or the pseudogene TRBV3-2) with TRBJ1-1; D unclear. V gave up 1 base and J gave up 5 bases, with 5 bases separating them. CDR3 size: 12 residues. Germline lookup yields CDR1 LGHDT and CDR2 YNNKEL (reference sequence). CDR3 coding DNA: TGTGCCAGCAGCCAAGCCAGGACTGAAGCTTTCTTT. Amino acids: CASSQARTEAFF.

This chain connects TRBV5-1 to TRBJ2-7; TRBD1 is a possible D gene (7 bases). Germline values: CDR1 SGHRS, CDR2 YFSETQ. This CDR3 spans 15 amino acids. V lost 1 base to trimming and J lost 0 bases, with 11 bases between them. CDR3 bases: TGCGCCAGCAGCTTGCGACAGGGAGGCTCCTACGAGCAGTACTTC. Translating it yields CASSLRQGGSYEQYF.

The chain couples TRBV5-1 to TRBJ1-1; 7 positions agree with TRBD1. This CDR3 region has 15 residues. Unmatched junction bases numbered 7, after V lost 4 bases and J lost 1 base. Germline loops: CDR1 SGHRS, CDR2 YFSETQ. The CDR3 sequence is CASSIEQGRNTEAFF. The CDR3, as DNA: TGCGCCAGCAGCATAGAACAGGGGAGGAACACTGAAGCTTTCTTT.

The chain combines TRBV18 with TRBJ1-1, with D possibly matching TRBD1 (6 bases). The CDR3 contains 15 residues. Trimming removed 6 bases at V and 1 base at J, with 15 bases between. Germline CDR1 reads KGHSH; CDR2 reads LQKENI. The CDR3 sequence: CASSTRGGENTEAFF. CDR3 nucleotides: TGTGCCAGCTCCACGAGGGGGGGTGAGAACACTGAAGCTTTCTTT.

Only one count was recorded for this clone. The J gene is TRBJ1-1, the V gene TRBV12-5, with D possibly TRBD1 on 5 matching bases. This CDR3 has 14 residues. Trimming left V 5 bases short and J 3 bases short, with 13 bases between. Germline V gene data show CDR1 as LGHNT and CDR2 as FRNRAP. CDR3 loop: CASGRTGGDTEAFF. CDR3 nucleotides: TGTGCTAGTGGTCGGACCGGGGGGGACACTGAAGCTTTCTTT.

The gene calls are TRBV6-5 and TRBJ1-5; D unclear. V was pared by 3 bases and J by 5 bases, with 11 bases between. Germline V gene lookup returns CDR1 MNHEY and CDR2 SVGAGI. There are 14 residues in the CDR3. The CDR3 DNA is TGTGCCAGCAGTTATCGGGGAGACTATCAGCCCCAGCATTTT. Its translation is CASSYRGDYQPQHF.

This rearrangement joins TRBV12-3 or TRBV12-4 to TRBJ1-5; unclear D gene. The V and J ends lost 6 bases and 1 base respectively, with 7 bases between them. The CDR3 spans 13 residues. The CDR3 region has the DNA TGTGCCAGCAGAGAGCAAAGCAATCAGCCCCAGCATTTT. Translated, it gives CASREQSNQPQHF.

This chain links TRBV19 with TRBJ2-7; TRBD2 agrees at 9 bases. V shed 1 base, J shed 3 bases, and the junction held 7 bases outside the gene matches. This CDR3 has 16 residues. Germline V CDR1 and CDR2: LNHDA, SQIVND (reference sequence). The CDR3 sequence: CASSIGSSGAFYEQYF. CDR3 in DNA: TGTGCCAGTAGTATAGGGTCTAGCGGGGCCTTCTACGAGCAGTACTTC.

The chain recombines TRBV5-6 with TRBJ2-2, with D perhaps matching TRBD1 (5 bases). Germline V gene sequence: CDR1 SGHDT, CDR2 YYEEEE. Trimming took off 1 base at V and 7 bases at J, with 11 bases between the two ends. CDR3 length equals 14 residues. The CDR3 region is CASSLQGRGGELFF. CDR3 nucleotide sequence: TGTGCCAGCAGCTTGCAGGGAAGGGGCGGGGAGCTGTTTTTT.

This clone was detected a few times. The J gene is TRBJ2-6, the V gene TRBV5-5; TRBD1 might be the D (5 bases). The germline V and J ends were trimmed by 4 bases and 1 base, with 12 bases remaining between them. The CDR3 runs to 16 residues. Germline assignment: CDR1 SGHKS and CDR2 YYEKEE (reference sequence). In DNA, the CDR3 is TGTGCCAGCAGCCTCCTTCAGGGTTCTGGGGCCAACGTCCTGACTTTC. It specifies CASSLLQGSGANVLTF.

This clone was seen only once. The V gene is TRBV7-8, the J gene TRBJ1-5; no clear D. The CDR3 loop spans 17 amino acids. Germline V CDR1 and CDR2: SGHVS, FQNEAQ. Trimming left V 2 bases short and J 4 bases short, with 18 bases between. The CDR3 coding sequence is TGTGCCAGCAGCTTAATCCCGGCAGGTACCCTAAATCAGCCCCAGCATTTT. As protein: CASSLIPAGTLNQPQHF.

V usage is TRBV7-2 and J usage is TRBJ2-1, with D perhaps TRBD1 (5 bases). Trimming left V 1 base short and J 8 bases short, with 15 bases between. Germline CDR1 reads SGHTA; CDR2 reads FQGNSA. The CDR3 runs 15 residues. The CDR3 loop is CASSLGGQVRDEQFF. CDR3 bases: TGTGCCAGCAGCTTAGGGGGCCAGGTACGCGATGAGCAGTTCTTC.

V and J are TRBV7-3 and TRBJ2-7; the match to TRBD2 covers 7 bases. Per germline, CDR1 SGHTA and CDR2 FQGTGA. The CDR3 spans 17 residues. Trimming took 5 bases from V and 5 from J; bases not matched to a gene: 18. CDR3 coding DNA: TGTGCCAGCAGCCTCCTTCCCCACCCGGGACTACCGAACGAGCAGTACTTC. This translates into CASSLLPHPGLPNEQYF.

The chain recombines TRBV2 with TRBJ1-1, with D uncertain. The ends were cut back, 8 bases at V and 8 bases at J, with 12 bases in the middle. From germline, CDR1 is SNHLY and CDR2 FYNNEI. The CDR3 is made up of 11 amino acids. CDR3 bases: TGTGCCAGCCTAAGTTGGGCAGAAGCTTTCTTT. This encodes CASLSWAEAFF.

The genes are TRBV7-2 and TRBJ1-1, with 9 bases identical to TRBD1. V lost 4 bases to trimming and J lost 11 bases; unmatched junction nucleotides: 8. The germline V gene has CDR1 SGHTA and CDR2 FQGNSA. The CDR3 contains 13 residues. This chain's CDR3 is CASSSGTGFRAFF. The CDR3 DNA reads as TGTGCCAGCAGCTCCGGGACAGGGTTTAGGGCTTTCTTT.

This chain joins TRBV6-6 and TRBJ2-7, with 7 nucleotides matching TRBD2. The CDR3 covers 15 residues. Looked up from germline, CDR1 is MNHNY and CDR2 is SVGAGI (reference sequence). After removal of 0 bases from V and 2 bases from J, the junction contained 4 bases not matched to a gene. The CDR3 DNA is TGTGCCAGCAGTTACTCGATCAGCGGGGCCTACGAGCAGTACTTC. As protein: CASSYSISGAYEQYF.

The V gene is TRBV7-3, the J gene TRBJ1-1, with a possible D match to TRBD1 (5 bases). Germline CDR1 is SGHTA and CDR2 is FQGTGA. Trimming cost V 1 base and J 6 bases, with 9 bases left between them. The CDR3 is made up of 13 amino acids. CDR3 sequence reads: CASSLIGASEAFF. DNA for the CDR3: TGTGCCAGCAGCTTAATTGGGGCATCTGAAGCTTTCTTT.

J is TRBJ1-5 and V is TRBV6-6; TRBD1 matches at 9 bases. This CDR3 comprises 14 residues. Germline V CDR1 and CDR2: MNHNY, SVGAGI (reference sequence). The V gene end was trimmed by 7 bases and the J gene end by 4 bases; junction bases not matched to a gene: 5. The chain's CDR3 is CASNTGGGNQPQHF. DNA for the CDR3: TGTGCCAGCAATACAGGGGGCGGAAATCAGCCCCAGCATTTT.

J is TRBJ2-3 and V is TRBV4-2; D is unresolved. Trimming took 0 bases from V and 11 from J, leaving 12 bases between them. Germline lookup yields CDR1 LGHNA and CDR2 YNFKEQ. There are 13 residues in the CDR3. The CDR3 bases are TGTGCCAGCAGCCAAGAAGGTGAGGTTAAGCAGTATTTT. Protein sequence: CASSQEGEVKQYF.

This clone was counted between two and nine times. This chain uses TRBV6-5 with TRBJ1-4, with D possibly TRBD1 on 6 matching bases. Germline loops: CDR1 MNHEY, CDR2 SVGAGI. The CDR3 has 16 amino acids. With 0 bases removed from V and 8 bases from J, the gap between germline ends came to 16 bases. Here the CDR3 reads CASSYSNPRGGEKLFF. As DNA, the CDR3 is TGTGCCAGCAGTTACTCGAATCCCAGGGGAGGGGAAAAACTGTTTTTT.